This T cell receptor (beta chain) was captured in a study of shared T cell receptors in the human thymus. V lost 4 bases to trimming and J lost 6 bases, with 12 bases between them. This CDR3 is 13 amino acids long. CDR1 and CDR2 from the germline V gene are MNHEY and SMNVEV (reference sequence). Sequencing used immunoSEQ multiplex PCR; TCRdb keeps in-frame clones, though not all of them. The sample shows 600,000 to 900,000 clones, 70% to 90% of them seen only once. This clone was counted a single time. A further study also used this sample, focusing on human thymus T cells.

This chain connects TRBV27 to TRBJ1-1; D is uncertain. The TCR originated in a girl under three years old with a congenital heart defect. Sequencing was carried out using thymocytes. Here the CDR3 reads CASSSRLSPEAFF. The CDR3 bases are TGTGCCAGCAGTTCCCGTCTTTCTCCTGAAGCTTTCTTT.